The T cell receptor beta chain under discussion was sequenced for a study of human T cells and chemical hapten exposure. Study-level background: The patients, most of them female, presented with alopecia areata, totalis or universalis. Notes on the study in general: Because all patients had alopecia, their immune responses might differ from healthy ones.

There are many counts of this clonotype. Its antigen is unidentified. Study processing details: Across samples, TCR counts had a median of about 88,000 and ranged from about 23,224 to 690,600. A single record per CDR3 protein comes from TCRdb applying MiXCR to the RACE reads. The V and J calls here are based on TCRdb, not the publication. The table shows 50,000 or so distinct CDR3 sequences, with 9% to 9.5% occurring only once. Time point in this sample: patch test 1, 2 weeks after DPC sensitization. Treatment meaning: therapeutic diphenylcyclopropenone sensitization with weekly scalp DPC. Whole blood, unfractionated, served as the material for total RNA extraction. Looked up from germline, CDR1 is MNHNY and CDR2 is SVGAGI (reference sequence). Trimming left V 0 bases short and J 0 bases short, with 14 bases between. There are 17 residues in the CDR3.

The sequencing used whole blood, collected in connection with sensitization to the hapten diphenylcyclopropenone (DPC). The genes are TRBV6-6 and TRBJ1-2; no clear D. This clonotype was sampled from a woman aged 45-60 years with alopecia areata. Some clones in this sample may be carry-over from other donors' samples. CDR3 DNA: TGTGCCAGCAGTTACTCGAATATTGCCAGCCCTAACTATGGCTACACCTTC. It yields the protein CASSYSNIASPNYGYTF.